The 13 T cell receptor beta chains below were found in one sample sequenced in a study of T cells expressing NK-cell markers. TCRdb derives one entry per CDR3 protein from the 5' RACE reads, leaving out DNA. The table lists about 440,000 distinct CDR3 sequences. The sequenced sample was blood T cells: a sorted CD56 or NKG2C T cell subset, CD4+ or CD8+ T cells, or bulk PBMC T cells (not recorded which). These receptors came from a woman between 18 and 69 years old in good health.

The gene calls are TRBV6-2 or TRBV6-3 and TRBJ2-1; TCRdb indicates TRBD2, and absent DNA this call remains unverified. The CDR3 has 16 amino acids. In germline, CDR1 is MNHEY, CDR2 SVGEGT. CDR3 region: CASSYRARQGYNEQFF.

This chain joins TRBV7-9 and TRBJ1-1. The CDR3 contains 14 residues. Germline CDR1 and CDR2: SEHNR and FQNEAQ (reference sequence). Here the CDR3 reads CASSLRGSNTEAFF.

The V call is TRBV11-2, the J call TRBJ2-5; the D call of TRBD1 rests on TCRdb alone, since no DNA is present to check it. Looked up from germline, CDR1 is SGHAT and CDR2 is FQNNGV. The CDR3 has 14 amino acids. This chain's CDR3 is CASSSGEIQETQYF.

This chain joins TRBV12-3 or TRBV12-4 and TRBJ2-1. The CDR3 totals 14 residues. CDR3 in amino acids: CASSPDVVVREQFF.

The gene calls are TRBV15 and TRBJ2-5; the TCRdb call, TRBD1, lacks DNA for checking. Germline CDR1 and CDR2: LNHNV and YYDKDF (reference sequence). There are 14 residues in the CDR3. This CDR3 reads CATSRWDGKETQYF.

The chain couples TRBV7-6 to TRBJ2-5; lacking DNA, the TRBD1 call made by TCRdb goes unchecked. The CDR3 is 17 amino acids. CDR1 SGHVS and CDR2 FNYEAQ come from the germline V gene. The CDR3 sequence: CASSLTGGGRSQETQYF.

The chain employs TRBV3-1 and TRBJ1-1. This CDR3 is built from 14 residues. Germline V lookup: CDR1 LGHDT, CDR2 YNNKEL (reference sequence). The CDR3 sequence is CASSQGGWDTEAFF.

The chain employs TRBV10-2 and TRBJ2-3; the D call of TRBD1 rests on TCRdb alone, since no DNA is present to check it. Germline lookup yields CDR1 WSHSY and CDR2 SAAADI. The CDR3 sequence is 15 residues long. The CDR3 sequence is CASSVRGHVPDTQYF.

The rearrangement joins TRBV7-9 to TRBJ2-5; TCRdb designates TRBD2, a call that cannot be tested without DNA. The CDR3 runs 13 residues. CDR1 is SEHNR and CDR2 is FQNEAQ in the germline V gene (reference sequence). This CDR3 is CASSSGLGKTQYF.

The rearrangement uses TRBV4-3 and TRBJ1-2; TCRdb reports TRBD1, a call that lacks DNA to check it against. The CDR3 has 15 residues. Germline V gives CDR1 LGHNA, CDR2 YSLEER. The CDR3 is CASSPGTGRVPGYTF.

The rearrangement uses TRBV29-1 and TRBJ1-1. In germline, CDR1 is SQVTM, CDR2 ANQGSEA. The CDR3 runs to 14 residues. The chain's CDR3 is CSVNLGRMNTEAFF.

CDR3 amino acids: CASSFDGTTLEGEQFF. The chain uses TRBV7-6 and TRBJ2-1; TCRdb selects TRBD2, and the lack of DNA leaves this call unchecked. The CDR3 length is 16 residues. In germline, CDR1 is SGHVS, CDR2 FNYEAQ.

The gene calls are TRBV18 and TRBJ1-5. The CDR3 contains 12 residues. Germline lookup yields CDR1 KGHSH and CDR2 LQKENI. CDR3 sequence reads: CASSDTPAPQHF.